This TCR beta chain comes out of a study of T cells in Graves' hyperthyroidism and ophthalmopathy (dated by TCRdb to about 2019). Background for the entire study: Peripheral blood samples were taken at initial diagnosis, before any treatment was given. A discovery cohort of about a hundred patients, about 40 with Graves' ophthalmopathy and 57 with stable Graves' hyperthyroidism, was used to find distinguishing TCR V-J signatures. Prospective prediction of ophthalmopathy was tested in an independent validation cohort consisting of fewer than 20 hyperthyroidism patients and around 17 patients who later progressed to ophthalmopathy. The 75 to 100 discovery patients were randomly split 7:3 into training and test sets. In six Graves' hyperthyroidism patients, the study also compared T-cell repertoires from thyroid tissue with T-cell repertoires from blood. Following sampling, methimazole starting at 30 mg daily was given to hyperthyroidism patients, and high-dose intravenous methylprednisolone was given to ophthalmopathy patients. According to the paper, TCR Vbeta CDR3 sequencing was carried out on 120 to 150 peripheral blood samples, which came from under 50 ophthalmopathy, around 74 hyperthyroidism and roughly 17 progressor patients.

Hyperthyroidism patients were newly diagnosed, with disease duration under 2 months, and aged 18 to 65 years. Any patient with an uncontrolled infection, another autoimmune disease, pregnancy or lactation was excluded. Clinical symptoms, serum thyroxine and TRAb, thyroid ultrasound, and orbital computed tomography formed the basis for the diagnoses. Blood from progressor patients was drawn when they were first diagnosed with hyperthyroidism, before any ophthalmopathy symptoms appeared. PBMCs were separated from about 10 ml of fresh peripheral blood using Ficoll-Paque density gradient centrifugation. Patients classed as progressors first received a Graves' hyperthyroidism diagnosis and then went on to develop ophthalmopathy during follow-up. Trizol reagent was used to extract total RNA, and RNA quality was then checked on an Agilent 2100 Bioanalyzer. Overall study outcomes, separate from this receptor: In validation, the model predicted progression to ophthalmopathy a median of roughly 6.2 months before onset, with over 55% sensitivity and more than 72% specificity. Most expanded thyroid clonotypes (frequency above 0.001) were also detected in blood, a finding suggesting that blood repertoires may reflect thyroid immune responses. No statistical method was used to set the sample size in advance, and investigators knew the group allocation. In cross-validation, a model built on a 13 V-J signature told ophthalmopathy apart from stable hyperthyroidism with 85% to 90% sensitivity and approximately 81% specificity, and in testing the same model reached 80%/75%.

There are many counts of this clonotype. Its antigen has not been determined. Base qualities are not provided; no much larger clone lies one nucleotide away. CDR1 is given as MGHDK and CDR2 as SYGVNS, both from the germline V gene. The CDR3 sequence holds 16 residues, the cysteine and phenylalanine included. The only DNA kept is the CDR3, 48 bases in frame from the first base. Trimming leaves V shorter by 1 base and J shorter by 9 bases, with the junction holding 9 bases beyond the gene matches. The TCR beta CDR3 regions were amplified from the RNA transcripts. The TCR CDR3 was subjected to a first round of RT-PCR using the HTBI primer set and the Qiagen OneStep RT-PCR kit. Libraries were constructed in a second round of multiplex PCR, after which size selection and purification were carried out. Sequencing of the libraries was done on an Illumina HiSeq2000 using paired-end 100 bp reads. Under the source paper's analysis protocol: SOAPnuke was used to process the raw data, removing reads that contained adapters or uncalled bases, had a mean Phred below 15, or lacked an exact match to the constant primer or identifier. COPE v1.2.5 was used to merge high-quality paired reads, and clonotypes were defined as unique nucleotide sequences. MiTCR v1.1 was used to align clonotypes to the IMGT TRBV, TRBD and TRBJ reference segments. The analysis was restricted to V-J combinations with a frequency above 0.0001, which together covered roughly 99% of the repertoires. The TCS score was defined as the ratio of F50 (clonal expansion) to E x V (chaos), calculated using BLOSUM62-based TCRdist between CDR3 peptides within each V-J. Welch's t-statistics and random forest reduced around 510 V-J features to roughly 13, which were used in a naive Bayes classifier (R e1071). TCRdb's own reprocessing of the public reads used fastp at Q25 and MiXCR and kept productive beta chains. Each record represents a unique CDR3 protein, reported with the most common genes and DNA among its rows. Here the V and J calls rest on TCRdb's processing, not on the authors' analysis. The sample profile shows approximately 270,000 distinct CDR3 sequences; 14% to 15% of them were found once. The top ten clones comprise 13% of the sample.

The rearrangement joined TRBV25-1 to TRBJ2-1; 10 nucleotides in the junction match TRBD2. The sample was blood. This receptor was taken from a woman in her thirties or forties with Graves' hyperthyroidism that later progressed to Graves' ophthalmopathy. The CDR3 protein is CASSEWSGRALIEQFF. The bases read TGTGCCAGCAGTGAATGGAGCGGGAGGGCGTTAATTGAGCAGTTCTTC.